This TCR beta chain came from a study of T cells in Graves' hyperthyroidism and ophthalmopathy. Study-level results: Within blood appeared most thyroid clonotypes that had expanded above 0.001.

In the case of this clonotype: Its target is not known.

TCR beta CDR3 sequences were amplified from RNA transcripts. HTBI primers drove first-round RT-PCR of the TCR CDR3. TCRdb analysed the multiplex PCR reads with MiXCR anew, one entry per CDR3 protein. Here the sample spans about 290,000 distinct CDR3 sequences, about 17% being singletons. V was trimmed by 1 base and J by 11 bases, leaving 11 bases between them. There are 13 residues in the CDR3. The germline V gene encodes CDR1 SEHNR and CDR2 FQNEAQ (reference sequence). Sequenced sample: blood. The receptor's source is a woman in her sixties or seventies with Graves' ophthalmopathy. This rearrangement joins TRBV7-9 to TRBJ1-4; TRBD1 might be the D (5 bases). The CDR3 coding sequence is TGTGCCAGCAGCTTAGTAGCAGACAGTAAACTGTTTTTT. It encodes CASSLVADSKLFF.